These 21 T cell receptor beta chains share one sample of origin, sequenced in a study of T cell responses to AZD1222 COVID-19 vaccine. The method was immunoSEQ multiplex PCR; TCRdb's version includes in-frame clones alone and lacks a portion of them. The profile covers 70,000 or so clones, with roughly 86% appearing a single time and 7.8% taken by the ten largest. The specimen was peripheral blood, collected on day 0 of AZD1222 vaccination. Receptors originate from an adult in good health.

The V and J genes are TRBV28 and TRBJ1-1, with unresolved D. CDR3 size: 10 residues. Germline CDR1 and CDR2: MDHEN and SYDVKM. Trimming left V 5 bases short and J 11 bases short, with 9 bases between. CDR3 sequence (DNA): TGTGCCAGCAGTCCCCAGCGGGCTTTCTTT. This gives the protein CASSPQRAFF.

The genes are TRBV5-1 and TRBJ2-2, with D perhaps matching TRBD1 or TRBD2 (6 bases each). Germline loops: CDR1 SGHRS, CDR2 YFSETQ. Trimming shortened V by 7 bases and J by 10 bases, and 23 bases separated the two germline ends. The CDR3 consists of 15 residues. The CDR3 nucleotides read TGCGCCAGCGCCGTCGAAGGGGGGAGCTATCAGGAGCTGTTTTTT. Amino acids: CASAVEGGSYQELFF.

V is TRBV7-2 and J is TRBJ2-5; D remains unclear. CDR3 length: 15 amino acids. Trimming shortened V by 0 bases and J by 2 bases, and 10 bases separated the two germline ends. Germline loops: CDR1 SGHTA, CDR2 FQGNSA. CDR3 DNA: TGTGCCAGCAGCTTAGCCTTTTCTAGACAAGAGACCCAGTACTTC. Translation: CASSLAFSRQETQYF. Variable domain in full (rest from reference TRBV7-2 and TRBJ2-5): GAGVSQSPSNKVTEKGKDVELRCDPISGHTALYWYRQSLGQGLEFLIYFQGNSAPDKSGLPSDRFSAERTGGSVSTLTIQRTQQEDSAVYLCASSLAFSRQETQYFGPGTRLLVL.

CDR3: CATSRGTSGGYEQYF. In DNA form, the CDR3 reads TGTGCCACCAGCAGAGGCACTAGCGGGGGATACGAGCAGTACTTC. The chain is built from TRBV15 and TRBJ2-7; TRBD2 matches at 11 bases. V lost 1 base, J lost 4 bases, and 3 bases stayed unmatched. This CDR3 contains 15 residues. The V gene's germline CDR1 is LNHNV and CDR2 YYDKDF (reference sequence).

In DNA form, the CDR3 reads TGCGCCAGCAGCCAAGTAGTCAGCGACCCCTCCTCCTCCTACGAGCAGTACTTC. It encodes CASSQVVSDPSSSYEQYF. This sequence joins TRBV4-1 and TRBJ2-7; no clear D gene. The V gene's germline CDR1 is MGHRA and CDR2 YSYEKL. Trimming stripped 1 base from V and 0 bases from J, with 19 bases between. The CDR3 runs 18 residues.

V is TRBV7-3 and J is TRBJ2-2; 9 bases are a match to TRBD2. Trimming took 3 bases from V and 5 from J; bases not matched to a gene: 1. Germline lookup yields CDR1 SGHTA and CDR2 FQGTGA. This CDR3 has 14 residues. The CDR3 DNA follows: TGTGCCAGCAGCTTTAGCGGGAGAACCGGGGAGCTGTTTTTT. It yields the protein CASSFSGRTGELFF.

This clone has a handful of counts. Written as DNA, the CDR3 is TGTGCCAGCACCCCAAATCCGGACTATGGCTACACCTTC. Its protein is CASTPNPDYGYTF. V and J are TRBV28 and TRBJ1-2; D remains ambiguous. The CDR3 spans 13 residues. Between the trimmed V and J ends, which lost 7 bases and 3 bases, there was a span of 12 bases. Germline V gene lookup returns CDR1 MDHEN and CDR2 SYDVKM.

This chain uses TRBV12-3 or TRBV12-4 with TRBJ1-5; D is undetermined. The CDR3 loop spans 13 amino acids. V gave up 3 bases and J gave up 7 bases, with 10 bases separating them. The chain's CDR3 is CASSFTENQPQHF. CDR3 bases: TGTGCCAGCAGTTTCACAGAAAACCAGCCCCAGCATTTT.

The CDR3 sequence is CAISPGGTSHEQFF. CDR3 nucleotide sequence: TGTGCCATCAGCCCGGGAGGGACTAGCCATGAGCAGTTCTTC. The chain recombines TRBV10-3 with TRBJ2-1, with TRBD2 identical over 9 bases. The length of the CDR3 is 14 residues. Germline values: CDR1 ENHRY, CDR2 SYGVKD. V gave up 6 bases and J gave up 8 bases; unmatched junction bases: 8.

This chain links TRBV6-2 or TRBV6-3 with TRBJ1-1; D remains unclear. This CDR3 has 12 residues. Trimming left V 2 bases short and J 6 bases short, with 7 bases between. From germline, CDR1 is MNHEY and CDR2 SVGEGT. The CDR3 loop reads CASSYGVPEAFF. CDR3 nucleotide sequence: TGTGCCAGCAGTTACGGGGTCCCTGAAGCTTTCTTT.

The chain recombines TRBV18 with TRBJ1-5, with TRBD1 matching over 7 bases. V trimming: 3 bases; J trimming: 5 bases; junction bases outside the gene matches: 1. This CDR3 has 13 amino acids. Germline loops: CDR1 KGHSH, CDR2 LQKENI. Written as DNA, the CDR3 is TGTGCCAGCTCACCGGGACAGTATCAGCCCCAGCATTTT. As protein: CASSPGQYQPQHF.

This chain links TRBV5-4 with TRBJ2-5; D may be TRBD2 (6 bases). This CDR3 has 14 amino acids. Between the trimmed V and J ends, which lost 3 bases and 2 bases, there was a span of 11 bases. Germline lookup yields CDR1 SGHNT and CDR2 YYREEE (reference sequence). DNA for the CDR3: TGTGCCAGCAGCTCACCGGGAGAACAAGAGACCCAGTACTTC. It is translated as CASSSPGEQETQYF.

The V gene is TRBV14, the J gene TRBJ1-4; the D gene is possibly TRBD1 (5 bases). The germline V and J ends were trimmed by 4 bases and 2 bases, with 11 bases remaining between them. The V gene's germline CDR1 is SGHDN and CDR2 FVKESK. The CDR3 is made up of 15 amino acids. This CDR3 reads CASSRAGTTNEKLFF. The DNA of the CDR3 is TGTGCCAGCAGCCGGGCCGGGACCACTAATGAAAAACTGTTTTTT.

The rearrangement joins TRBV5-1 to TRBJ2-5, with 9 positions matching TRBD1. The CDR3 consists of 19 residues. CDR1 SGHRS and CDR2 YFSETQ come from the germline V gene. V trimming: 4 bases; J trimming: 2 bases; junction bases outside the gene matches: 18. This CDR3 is CASSHSSGTGITRQETQYF. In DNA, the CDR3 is TGCGCCAGCAGCCACAGCTCCGGGACAGGGATCACACGACAAGAGACCCAGTACTTC.

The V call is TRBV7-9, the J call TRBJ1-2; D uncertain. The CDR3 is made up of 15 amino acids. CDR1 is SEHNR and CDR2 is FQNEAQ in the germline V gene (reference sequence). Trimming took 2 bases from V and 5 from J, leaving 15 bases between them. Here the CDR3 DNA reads TGTGCCAGCAGCTTAAGTGGAGGTCGGTGGTATGGCTACACCTTC. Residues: CASSLSGGRWYGYTF.

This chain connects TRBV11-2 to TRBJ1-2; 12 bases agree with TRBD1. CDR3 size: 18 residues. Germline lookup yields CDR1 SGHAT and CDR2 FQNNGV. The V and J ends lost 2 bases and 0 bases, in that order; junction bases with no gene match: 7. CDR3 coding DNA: TGTGCCAGCAGCTTAATAGGGACAGGGGGCGAAGCTAACTATGGCTACACCTTC. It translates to CASSLIGTGGEANYGYTF.

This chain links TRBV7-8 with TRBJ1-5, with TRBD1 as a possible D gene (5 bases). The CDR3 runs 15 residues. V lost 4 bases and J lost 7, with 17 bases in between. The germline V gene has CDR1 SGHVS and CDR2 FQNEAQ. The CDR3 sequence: CASSSSGGVRQPQHF. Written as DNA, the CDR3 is TGTGCCAGCAGCTCCTCGGGGGGGGTTAGGCAGCCCCAGCATTTT. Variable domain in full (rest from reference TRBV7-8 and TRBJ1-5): GAGVSQSPRYKVAKRGQDVALRCDPISGHVSLFWYQQALGQGPEFLTYFQNEAQLDKSGLPSDRFFAERPEGSVSTLKIQRTQQEDSAVYLCASSSSGGVRQPQHFGDGTRLSIL.

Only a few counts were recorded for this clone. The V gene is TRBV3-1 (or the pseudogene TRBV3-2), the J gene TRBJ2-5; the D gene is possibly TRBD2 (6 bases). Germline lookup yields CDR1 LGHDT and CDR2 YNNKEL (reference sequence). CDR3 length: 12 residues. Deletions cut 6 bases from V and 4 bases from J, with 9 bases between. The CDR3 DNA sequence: TGTGCCAGCAGATCGGGAGTAGAGACCCAGTACTTC. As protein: CASRSGVETQYF.

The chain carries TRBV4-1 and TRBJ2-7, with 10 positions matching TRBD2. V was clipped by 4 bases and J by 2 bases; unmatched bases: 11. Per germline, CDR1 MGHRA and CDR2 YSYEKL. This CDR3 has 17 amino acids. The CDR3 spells CASSPIAGTSVTYEQYF. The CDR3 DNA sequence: TGCGCCAGCAGCCCAATAGCCGGGACTAGCGTCACCTACGAGCAGTACTTC.

The CDR3 DNA reads TGTGCCAGCAGCCCTCGACAGGGGGGAAGTGGAAACACCATATATTTT. The encoded protein is CASSPRQGGSGNTIYF. This chain connects TRBV9 to TRBJ1-3; 9 bases are a match to TRBD1. The CDR3 length is 16 residues. V lost 4 bases, J lost 3 bases, and 8 bases stayed unmatched. Germline V gene data show CDR1 as SGDLS and CDR2 as YYNGEE.

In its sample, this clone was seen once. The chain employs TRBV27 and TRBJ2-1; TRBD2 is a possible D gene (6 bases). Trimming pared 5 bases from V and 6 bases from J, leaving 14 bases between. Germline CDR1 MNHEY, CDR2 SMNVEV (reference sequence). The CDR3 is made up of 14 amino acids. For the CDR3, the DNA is TGTGCCAGCAGTCCCGCGGGACTCTTCAATGAGCAGTTCTTC. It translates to CASSPAGLFNEQFF.